One and the same sample provided the 9 T cell receptor beta chains below, sequenced in a study of OX40 agonist ivuxolimab in advanced cancers. Repertoires were generated with immunoSEQ multiplex PCR, while TCRdb's copy carries only in-frame clones and drops some. There are around 46,000 clones in the sample; approximately 88% occur only once, and over 14% lies in the top ten. The sequencing used CD4+ or CD8+ T cells sorted from blood, collected in a trial of the OX40 agonist ivuxolimab. Source of these receptors: an adult with an advanced solid tumor such as melanoma, head and neck, liver or kidney cancer.

V and J are TRBV19 and TRBJ2-2, with 8 bases identical to TRBD2. CDR3 length: 15 residues. Germline values: CDR1 LNHDA, CDR2 SQIVND (reference sequence). V lost 9 bases, J lost 4 bases, and 10 bases stayed unmatched. The CDR3 nucleotides read TGTGCCAGCGCCGGGTCGGGGGGGCCCACCGGGGAGCTGTTTTTT. It translates to CASAGSGGPTGELFF. Full variable domain (rest looked up from reference TRBV19 and TRBJ2-2): DGGITQSPKYLFRKEGQNVTLSCEQNLNHDAMYWYRQDPGQGLRLIYYSQIVNDFQKGDIAEGYSVSREKKESFPLTVTSAQKNPTAFYLCASAGSGGPTGELFFGEGSRLTVL.

J is TRBJ2-4 and V is TRBV4-2; 7 positions match TRBD1. Germline CDR1 reads LGHNA; CDR2 reads YNFKEQ. Germline trimming cut 1 base from V and 1 base from J; bases unmatched to any gene: 1. There are 15 residues in the CDR3. The CDR3 protein is CASSQVQGAKNIQYF. In DNA form, the CDR3 reads TGTGCCAGCAGCCAAGTACAGGGGGCCAAAAACATTCAGTACTTC.

The V call is TRBV27, the J call TRBJ2-7; TRBD1 agrees at 7 bases. The V segment lost 0 bases and the J segment 2 bases; nucleotides outside the gene matches: 13. The CDR3 sequence is 18 residues long. From germline, CDR1 is MNHEY and CDR2 SMNVEV (reference sequence). CDR3 loop: CASSLSYIVGTDAYEQYF. The CDR3 nucleotides are TGTGCCAGCAGTTTATCTTATATTGTCGGGACAGATGCCTACGAGCAGTACTTC.

This chain connects TRBV11-2 to TRBJ1-2, with 7 bases fitting TRBD1. Per the germline V gene, CDR1 is SGHAT and CDR2 is FQNNGV. The CDR3 totals 14 residues. J was trimmed by 4 bases and V by 1 base; bases with no gene match: 3. CDR3 residues: CASSLGGTAYGYTF. CDR3 DNA sequence: TGTGCCAGCAGCTTAGGTGGGACAGCCTATGGCTACACCTTC.

The V and J genes are TRBV7-9 and TRBJ2-1, with TRBD2 identical over 11 bases. The germline V gene has CDR1 SEHNR and CDR2 FQNEAQ (reference sequence). The CDR3 is made up of 15 amino acids. After removal of 5 bases from V and 8 bases from J, the junction contained 8 bases not matched to a gene. Here the CDR3 DNA reads TGTGCCAGCAGCGTTACTAGCGGGAGTGGGGATGAGCAGTTCTTC. Protein sequence: CASSVTSGSGDEQFF.

The chain is built from TRBV5-5 and TRBJ1-2; 7 bases are shared with TRBD1. The CDR3 runs to 12 residues. CDR1 and CDR2 from the germline V gene are SGHKS and YYEKEE (reference sequence). The trim removed 8 bases at V and 4 bases at J, leaving 5 bases unmatched. The CDR3: CASMTGSYGYTF. For the CDR3, the DNA is TGTGCCAGTATGACAGGGTCCTATGGCTACACCTTC.

This clone was seen more than once but under ten times. The rearrangement links TRBV6-6 to TRBJ1-1, with D uncertain. This CDR3 is built from 13 residues. Trimming pared 9 bases from V and 0 bases from J, leaving 11 bases between. The V gene's germline CDR1 is MNHNY and CDR2 SVGAGI (reference sequence). The CDR3 loop reads CASSEFLNTEAFF. Written as DNA, the CDR3 is TGTGCCAGTAGTGAGTTCTTGAACACTGAAGCTTTCTTT.

The chain couples TRBV4-1 to TRBJ2-1, with a weak D call TRBD1 (6 bases). The V gene lost 1 base and the J gene lost 12 bases, with 19 bases spanning the gap. The CDR3 consists of 15 residues. CDR1 MGHRA and CDR2 YSYEKL come from the germline V gene. Here the CDR3 DNA reads TGCGCCAGCAGCCAAGGGGGGCTCGACCTGGCGGGGCAGTTCTTC. Amino acids: CASSQGGLDLAGQFF.

This chain joins TRBV11-3 and TRBJ2-2; no clear D gene. This CDR3 is 15 amino acids long. Germline V gene data show CDR1 as SGHNT and CDR2 as YENEEA. V was cut by 4 bases and J by 3 bases, with 12 bases left in between. The CDR3 coding sequence is TGTGCCAGCAGCTCTAGAGGTGTTGACACCGGGGAGCTGTTTTTT. It specifies CASSSRGVDTGELFF. The entire variable domain, with the rest obtained from reference TRBV11-3 and TRBJ2-2, is as follows: EAGVVQSPRYKIIEKKQPVAFWCNPISGHNTLYWYLQNLGQGPELLIRYENEEAVDDSQLPKDRFSAERLKGVDSTLKIQPAELGDSAVYLCASSSRGVDTGELFFGEGSRLTVL.